The clone carrying this TCR beta chain came up a few times. The record originates from a study of blood T cell repertoires in COVID-19. Study background: Sample material is recorded as cDNA or gDNA derived from T cells, B-cell-depleted T cells, or PBMCs.

Generated by immunoSEQ multiplex PCR, the TCRdb table keeps only in-frame clones and is missing some. The sample lists around 95,000 clones; over 70% were seen once. The sequence was collected from an elderly woman with acute or convalescent COVID-19. The sequencing sample was made of peripheral blood.

The CDR3 reads CASATLPNTEAFF. In DNA, the CDR3 is TGTGCCAGCGCTACCTTACCGAACACTGAAGCTTTCTTT. The chain recombines TRBV6-5 with TRBJ1-1; D not resolved. Per the germline V gene, CDR1 is MNHEY and CDR2 is SVGAGI. There are 13 residues in the CDR3. V lost 8 bases and J 1 base, leaving 11 bases between the germline ends.